This T cell receptor (beta chain) was obtained from a study of blood T cell repertoires in COVID-19. Study background: Sites across the United States, Italy and Spain contributed samples from acute and convalescent COVID-19. Sources were T cells, B-cell-depleted T cells, or PBMCs; the material itself was cDNA or gDNA.

Per the original methods: Amplification of reference gene primers was used by the study to estimate nucleated cell counts. The data were produced by immunoSEQ multiplex PCR, yet TCRdb's version contains in-frame clones alone and is incomplete. That table furnishes V, J and clone size, whereas the DNA furnished D and trimming. The sample records fewer than 40,000 clones, around 81% being singletons. The germline V and J ends were trimmed by 5 bases and 0 bases, with 11 bases remaining between them. CDR3 length equals 15 residues. CDR1 SEHNR and CDR2 FQNEAQ come from the germline V gene (reference sequence).

What was sequenced was peripheral blood. The TCR sequence derives from a human donor in a cohort sampled during active COVID-19. This rearrangement joins TRBV7-9 to TRBJ1-3; tentative D call: TRBD1 (5 bases). CDR3 sequence (DNA): TGTGCCAGCAGCGCTTTCAGGGACTCTGGAAACACCATATATTTT. Amino acids: CASSAFRDSGNTIYF.